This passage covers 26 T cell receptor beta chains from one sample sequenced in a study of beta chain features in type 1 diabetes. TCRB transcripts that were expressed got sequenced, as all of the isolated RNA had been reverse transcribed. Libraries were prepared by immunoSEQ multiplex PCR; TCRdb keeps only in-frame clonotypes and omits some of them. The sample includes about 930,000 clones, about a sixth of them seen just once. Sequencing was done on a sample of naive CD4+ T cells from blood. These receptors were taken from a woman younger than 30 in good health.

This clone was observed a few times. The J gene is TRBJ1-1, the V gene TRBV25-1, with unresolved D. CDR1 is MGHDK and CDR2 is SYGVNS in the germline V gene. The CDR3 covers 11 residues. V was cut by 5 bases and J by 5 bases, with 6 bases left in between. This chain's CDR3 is CASSPLTEAFF. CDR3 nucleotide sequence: TGTGCCAGCAGTCCGTTGACTGAAGCTTTCTTT.

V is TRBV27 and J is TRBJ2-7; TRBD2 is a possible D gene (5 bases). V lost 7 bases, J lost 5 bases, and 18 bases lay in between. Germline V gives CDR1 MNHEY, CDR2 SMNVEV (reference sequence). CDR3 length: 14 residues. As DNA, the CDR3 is TGTGCCAGCAAACGGAGGCCCATATATAACGAGCAGTACTTC. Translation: CASKRRPIYNEQYF.

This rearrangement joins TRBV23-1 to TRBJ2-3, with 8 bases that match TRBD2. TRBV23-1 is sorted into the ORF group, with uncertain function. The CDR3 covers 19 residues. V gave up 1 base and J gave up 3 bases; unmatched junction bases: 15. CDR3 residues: CASSQFRLAGRRNTDTQYF. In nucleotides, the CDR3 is TGCGCCAGCAGTCAATTTCGGCTAGCGGGTCGTCGGAATACAGATACGCAGTATTTT.

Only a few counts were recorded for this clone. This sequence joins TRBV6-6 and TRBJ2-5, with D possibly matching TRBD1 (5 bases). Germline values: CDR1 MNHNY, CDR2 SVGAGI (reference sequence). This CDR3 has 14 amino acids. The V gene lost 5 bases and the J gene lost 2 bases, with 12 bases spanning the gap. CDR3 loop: CASSKQGYQETQYF. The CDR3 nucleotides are TGTGCCAGCAGTAAGCAGGGATATCAAGAGACCCAGTACTTC.

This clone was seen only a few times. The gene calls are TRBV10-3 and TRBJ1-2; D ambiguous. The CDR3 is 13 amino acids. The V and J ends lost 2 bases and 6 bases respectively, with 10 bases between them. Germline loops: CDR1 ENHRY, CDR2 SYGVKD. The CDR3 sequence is CAISEGTLDGYTF. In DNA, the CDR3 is TGTGCCATCAGTGAGGGTACTCTAGATGGCTACACCTTC.

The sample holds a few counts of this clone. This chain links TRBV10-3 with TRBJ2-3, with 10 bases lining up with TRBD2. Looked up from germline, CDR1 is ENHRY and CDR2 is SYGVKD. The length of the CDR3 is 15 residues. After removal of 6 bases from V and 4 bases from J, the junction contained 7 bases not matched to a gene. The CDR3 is CAIRATSGKADTQYF. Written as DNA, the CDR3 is TGTGCCATCAGAGCCACTAGCGGGAAGGCAGATACGCAGTATTTT.

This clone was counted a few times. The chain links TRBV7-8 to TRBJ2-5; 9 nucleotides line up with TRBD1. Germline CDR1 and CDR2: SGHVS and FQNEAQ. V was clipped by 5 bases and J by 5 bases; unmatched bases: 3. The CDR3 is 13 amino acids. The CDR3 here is CASSGQGRETQYF. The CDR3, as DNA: TGTGCCAGCAGCGGACAGGGGCGGGAGACCCAGTACTTC.

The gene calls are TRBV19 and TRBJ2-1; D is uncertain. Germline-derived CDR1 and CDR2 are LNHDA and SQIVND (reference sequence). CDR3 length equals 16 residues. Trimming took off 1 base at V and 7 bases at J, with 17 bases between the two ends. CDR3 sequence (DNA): TGTGCCAGTAGTATAGTTAGTGGTCGACCCGTAAATGAGCAGTTCTTC. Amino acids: CASSIVSGRPVNEQFF.

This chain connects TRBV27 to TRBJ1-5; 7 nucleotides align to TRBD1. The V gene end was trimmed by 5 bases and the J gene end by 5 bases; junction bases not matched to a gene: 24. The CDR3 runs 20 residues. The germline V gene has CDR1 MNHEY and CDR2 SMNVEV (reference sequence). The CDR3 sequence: CASSRRLGGTARRDYQPQHF. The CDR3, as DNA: TGTGCCAGCAGTCGGCGTTTAGGCGGGACAGCTCGTCGGGATTATCAGCCCCAGCATTTT.

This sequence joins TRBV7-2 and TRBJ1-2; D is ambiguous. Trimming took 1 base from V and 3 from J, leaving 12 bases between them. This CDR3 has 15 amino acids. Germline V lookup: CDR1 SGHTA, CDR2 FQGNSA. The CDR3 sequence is CASSLVGNPDYGYTF. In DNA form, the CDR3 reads TGTGCCAGCAGCTTAGTAGGCAACCCGGACTATGGCTACACCTTC. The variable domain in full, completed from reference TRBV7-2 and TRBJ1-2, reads GAGVSQSPSNKVTEKGKDVELRCDPISGHTALYWYRQSLGQGLEFLIYFQGNSAPDKSGLPSDRFSAERTGGSVSTLTIQRTQQEDSAVYLCASSLVGNPDYGYTFGSGTRLTVV.

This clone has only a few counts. This CDR3 is CASSLTGLPYEQYF. The CDR3 DNA sequence: TGTGCCAGCAGCTTAACGGGACTACCCTACGAGCAGTACTTC. V gene TRBV7-8 combines with J gene TRBJ2-7, with 7 bases aligning to TRBD2. J gave up 2 bases and V 2 bases, and 3 bases lay outside the gene matches. Per the germline V gene, CDR1 is SGHVS and CDR2 is FQNEAQ. The CDR3 has 14 residues.

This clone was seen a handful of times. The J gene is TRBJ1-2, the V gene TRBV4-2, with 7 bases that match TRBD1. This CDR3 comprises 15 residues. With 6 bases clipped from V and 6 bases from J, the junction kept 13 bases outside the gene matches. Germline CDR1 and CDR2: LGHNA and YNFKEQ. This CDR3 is CASSPLPGTVDGYTF. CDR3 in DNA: TGTGCCAGCAGTCCTCTGCCCGGGACAGTTGATGGCTACACCTTC.

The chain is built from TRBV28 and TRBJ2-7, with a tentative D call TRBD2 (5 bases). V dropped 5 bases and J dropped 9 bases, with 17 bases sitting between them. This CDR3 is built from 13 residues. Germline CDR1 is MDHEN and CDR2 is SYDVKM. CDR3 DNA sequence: TGTGCCAGCAGTCTTCCCGGGATCGTTGGGCAGTACTTC. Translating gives CASSLPGIVGQYF.

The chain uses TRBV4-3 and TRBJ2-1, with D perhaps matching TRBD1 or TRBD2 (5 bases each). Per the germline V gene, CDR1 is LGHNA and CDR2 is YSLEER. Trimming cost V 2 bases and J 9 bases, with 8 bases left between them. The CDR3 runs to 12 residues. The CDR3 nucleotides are TGCGCCAGCAGCCAATCGAGGGGTGAGCAGTTCTTC. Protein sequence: CASSQSRGEQFF.

The CDR3 coding sequence is TGCGCCAGCAGCCACGGAACGGGGACCCAGTACTTC. Its protein is CASSHGTGTQYF. V and J are TRBV5-1 and TRBJ2-5; D is unclear. Germline CDR1 and CDR2: SGHRS and YFSETQ. This CDR3 has 12 residues. V lost 4 bases, J lost 7 bases, and 11 bases lay in between.

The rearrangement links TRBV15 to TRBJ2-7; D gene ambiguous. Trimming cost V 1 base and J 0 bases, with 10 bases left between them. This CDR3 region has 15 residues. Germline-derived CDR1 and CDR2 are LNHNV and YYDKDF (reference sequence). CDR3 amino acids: CATSRVLESSYEQYF. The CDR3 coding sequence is TGTGCCACCAGCAGAGTATTGGAGAGCTCCTACGAGCAGTACTTC.

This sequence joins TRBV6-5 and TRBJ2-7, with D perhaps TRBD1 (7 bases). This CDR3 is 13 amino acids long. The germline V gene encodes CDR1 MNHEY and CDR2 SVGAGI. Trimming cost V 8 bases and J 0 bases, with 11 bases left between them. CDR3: CASRRGRSYEQYF. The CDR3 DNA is TGTGCCAGCCGGAGGGGGCGCTCCTACGAGCAGTACTTC.

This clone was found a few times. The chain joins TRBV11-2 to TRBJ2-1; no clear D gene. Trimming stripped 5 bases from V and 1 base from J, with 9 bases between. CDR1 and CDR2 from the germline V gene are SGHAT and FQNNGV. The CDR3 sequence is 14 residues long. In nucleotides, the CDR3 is TGTGCCAGCAGCCCGAGGCAATCCTACAATGAGCAGTTCTTC. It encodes CASSPRQSYNEQFF.

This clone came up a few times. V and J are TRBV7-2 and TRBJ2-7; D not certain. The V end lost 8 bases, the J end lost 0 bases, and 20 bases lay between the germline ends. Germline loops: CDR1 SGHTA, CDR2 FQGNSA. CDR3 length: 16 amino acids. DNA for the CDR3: TGTGCCAGCGCAGCCGGCTGGGCGGAAAGCTCCTACGAGCAGTACTTC. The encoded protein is CASAAGWAESSYEQYF.

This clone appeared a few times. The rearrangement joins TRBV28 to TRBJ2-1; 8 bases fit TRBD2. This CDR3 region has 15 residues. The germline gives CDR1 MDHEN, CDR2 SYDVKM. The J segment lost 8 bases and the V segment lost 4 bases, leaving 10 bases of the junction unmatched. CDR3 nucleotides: TGTGCCAGCAGTTCCCCGGGACTAGGTGTGGATGAGCAGTTCTTC. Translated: CASSSPGLGVDEQFF.

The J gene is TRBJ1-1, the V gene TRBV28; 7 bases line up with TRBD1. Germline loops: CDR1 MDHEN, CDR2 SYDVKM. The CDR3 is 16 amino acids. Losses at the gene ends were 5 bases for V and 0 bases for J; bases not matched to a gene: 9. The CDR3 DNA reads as TGTGCCAGCAGTCTGCCCCAGGGGGATTTGAACACTGAAGCTTTCTTT. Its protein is CASSLPQGDLNTEAFF.

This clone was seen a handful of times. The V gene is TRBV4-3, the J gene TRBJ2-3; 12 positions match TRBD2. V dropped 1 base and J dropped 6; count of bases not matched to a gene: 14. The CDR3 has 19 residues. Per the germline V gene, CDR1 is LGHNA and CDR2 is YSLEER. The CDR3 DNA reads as TGCGCCAGCAGCCAAGCTTTCGCGGCTAGCGGGAGGGCCAGGGATACGCAGTATTTT. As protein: CASSQAFAASGRARDTQYF.

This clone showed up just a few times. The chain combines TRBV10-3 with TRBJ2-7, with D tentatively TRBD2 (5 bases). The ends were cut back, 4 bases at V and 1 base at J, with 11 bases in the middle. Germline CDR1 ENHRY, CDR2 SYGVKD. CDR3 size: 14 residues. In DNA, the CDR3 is TGTGCCATCAGTGCAGTCGAGGGTTCCTACGAGCAGTACTTC. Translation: CAISAVEGSYEQYF.

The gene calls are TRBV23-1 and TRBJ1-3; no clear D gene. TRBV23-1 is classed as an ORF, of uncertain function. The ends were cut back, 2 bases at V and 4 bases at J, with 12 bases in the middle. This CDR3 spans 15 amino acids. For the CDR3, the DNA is TGCGCCAGCAGTCAAGGCGAGGGAGGGGGAAACACCATATATTTT. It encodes CASSQGEGGGNTIYF.

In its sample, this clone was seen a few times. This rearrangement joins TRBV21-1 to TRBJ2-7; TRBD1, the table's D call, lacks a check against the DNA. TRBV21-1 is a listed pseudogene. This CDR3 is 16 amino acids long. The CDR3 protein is CASSKACRQTAYEQYF. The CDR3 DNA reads TGTGCCAGCAGCAAAGCTTGTCGGCAGACAGCCTACGAGCAGTACTTC.

Written as DNA, the CDR3 is TGTCTAAGCTCGAGGGACAGGGCCTACTCTGGCCAGATACCATACAATGAGCAGTTCTTC. Residues: CLSSRDRAYSGQIPYNEQFF. The chain uses TRBV18 and TRBJ2-1; 9 positions agree with TRBD1. The CDR3 covers 20 residues. Germline V CDR1 and CDR2: KGHSH, LQKENI.